This TCR beta chain was documented in a study of regulatory T cells in long-lasting Graves disease. In its sample, this clonotype was seen many times. Described time point: newly diagnosed GD, antithyroid drugs for less than 3 months. RNA extracted from PBMCs served as the sequencing template. According to the study, TCR beta libraries were built with iRepertoire HTBI primers and CDR3-region Arm-PCR. From the multiplex PCR reads, TCRdb called clonotypes with MiXCR, one entry per CDR3 protein. The data contain 550,000 or so distinct CDR3 sequences, about 11% of them singletons. The CDR3 length is 11 residues. V was cut by 9 bases and J by 6 bases, with 9 bases left in between. The germline V gene has CDR1 KGHDR and CDR2 SFDVKD. The same data also contributed to another study, on T cells in Graves' hyperthyroidism and ophthalmopathy.

The chain uses TRBV24-1 and TRBJ2-3; D not resolved. The specimen was peripheral blood mononuclear cells (PBMCs), collected at new diagnosis, from a patient treated with antithyroid drugs. The TCR sequence derives from a woman aged 25 to 45 with Graves disease. CDR3 coding DNA: TGTGCCACCGAGCTGGGGGATACGCAGTATTTT. Translation gives CATELGDTQYF.